These 24 T cell receptor beta chains originate from one sample sequenced in a study of cytomegalovirus exposure and HLA in healthy donors. Profiled with immunoSEQ multiplex PCR; TCRdb holds only in-frame clones, not every one. The data hold some 56,000 clones, with around 93% observed a single time. Source material: PBMCs. These receptors were obtained from a woman between 18 and 30 years old in good health and CMV-seropositive.

The CDR3 here is CASSEITDGYTF. CDR3 bases: TGTGCCAGCAGTGAAATTACGGATGGCTACACCTTC. V and J are TRBV25-1 and TRBJ1-2; D is unresolved. Germline-derived CDR1 and CDR2 are MGHDK and SYGVNS. The CDR3 has 12 amino acids. Trimming stripped 2 bases from V and 6 bases from J, with 7 bases between.

The chain has TRBV11-2 and TRBJ1-1; D gene uncertain. Trimming removed 5 bases from V and 11 bases from J, with 18 bases in between. CDR1 and CDR2 (germline): SGHAT, FQNNGV. The CDR3 spans 13 residues. CDR3 coding DNA: TGTGCCAGCAGCCATCTGCGGCGACTAACGGCTTTCTTT. Encoded protein: CASSHLRRLTAFF.

J is TRBJ2-3 and V is TRBV5-1; TRBD2 aligns across 8 bases. Germline values: CDR1 SGHRS, CDR2 YFSETQ. This CDR3 has 16 amino acids. After removal of 0 bases from V and 1 base from J, the junction contained 4 bases not matched to a gene. The CDR3 region is CASSLAPAGGTDTQYF. In nucleotides, the CDR3 is TGCGCCAGCAGCTTGGCTCCAGCGGGGGGCACAGATACGCAGTATTTT.

This clone was found a few times. The V gene is TRBV6-4, the J gene TRBJ1-2; 11 nucleotides match TRBD1. Trimming cost V 2 bases and J 4 bases; bases outside gene matches: 0. CDR1 and CDR2 from the germline V gene are MRHNA and SNTAGT. The CDR3 runs to 14 residues. The DNA for the CDR3 is TGTGCCAGCAGTGACGGGACAGGGGGCTATGGCTACACCTTC. This encodes CASSDGTGGYGYTF.

The gene calls are TRBV29-1 and TRBJ2-3, with 7 bases identical to TRBD2. Per germline, CDR1 SQVTM and CDR2 ANQGSEA. CDR3 length equals 13 residues. Losses at the gene ends were 4 bases for V and 2 bases for J; bases not matched to a gene: 3. CDR3 sequence reads: CSVVGRTTDTQYF. As DNA, the CDR3 is TGCAGCGTTGTCGGGAGGACCACAGATACGCAGTATTTT.

This chain uses TRBV5-6 with TRBJ2-5; D not resolved. Germline loops: CDR1 SGHDT, CDR2 YYEEEE. This CDR3 has 14 amino acids. Trimming stripped 0 bases from V and 2 bases from J, with 8 bases between. The CDR3 DNA reads as TGTGCCAGCAGCTTGGGTAGAAATCAAGAGACCCAGTACTTC. This translates into CASSLGRNQETQYF.

The rearrangement joins TRBV28 to TRBJ1-2; perhaps TRBD1 as D (5 bases). Trimming left V 5 bases short and J 4 bases short, with 14 bases between. This CDR3 contains 14 residues. Per germline, CDR1 MDHEN and CDR2 SYDVKM. Written as DNA, the CDR3 is TGTGCCAGCAGTCTCAACCGGGGGGTCTATGGCTACACCTTC. As protein: CASSLNRGVYGYTF.

The chain carries TRBV5-4 and TRBJ2-3; D is perhaps TRBD2 (6 bases). The CDR3 length is 15 residues. The V end lost 5 bases, the J end lost 2 bases, and 15 bases lay between the germline ends. Germline V CDR1 and CDR2: SGHNT, YYREEE (reference sequence). The CDR3 region is CASSFKRGNTDTQYF. Here the CDR3 DNA reads TGTGCCAGCAGTTTCAAACGGGGGAACACAGATACGCAGTATTTT.

V usage is TRBV29-1 and J usage is TRBJ2-3; a possible D gene is TRBD1 (5 bases). The CDR3 totals 15 residues. Germline-derived CDR1 and CDR2 are SQVTM and ANQGSEA. Deletions cut 5 bases from V and 0 bases from J, with 15 bases between. The CDR3 bases are TGCAGCGTTTATTACTGGGGCCTTAGCACAGATACGCAGTATTTT. This codes for CSVYYWGLSTDTQYF.

This clone was counted a single time. The rearrangement links TRBV11-1 to TRBJ2-6; TRBD1 is a possible D gene (5 bases). CDR1 and CDR2 (germline): SGHAT, FQDESV (reference sequence). V lost 4 bases to trimming and J lost 2 bases, with 9 bases between them. The CDR3 is made up of 15 amino acids. This chain's CDR3 is CASSSRAPGANVLTF. The CDR3 bases are TGTGCCAGCAGCTCCAGGGCTCCTGGGGCCAACGTCCTGACTTTC.

V and J are TRBV19 and TRBJ2-5; the match to TRBD2 covers 10 bases. This CDR3 region has 14 residues. Germline-derived CDR1 and CDR2 are LNHDA and SQIVND (reference sequence). V lost 5 bases, J lost 5 bases, and 5 bases stayed unmatched. The CDR3 sequence is CASSQSGGAETQYF. CDR3 DNA: TGTGCCAGTAGTCAGAGCGGGGGGGCTGAGACCCAGTACTTC.

The rearrangement joins TRBV9 to TRBJ2-1; 10 nucleotides align to TRBD2. Germline CDR1 reads SGDLS; CDR2 reads YYNGEE. The length of the CDR3 is 15 residues. V was clipped by 4 bases and J by 8 bases; unmatched bases: 9. For the CDR3, the DNA is TGTGCCAGCAGCCGAGGAGCGGGGGGGCGTGATGAGCAGTTCTTC. It codes for CASSRGAGGRDEQFF.

This chain uses TRBV18 with TRBJ1-4; D is unclear. Germline CDR1 reads KGHSH; CDR2 reads LQKENI. The CDR3 has 15 amino acids. Trimming took off 3 bases at V and 5 bases at J, with 13 bases between the two ends. The CDR3 DNA sequence: TGTGCCAGCTCACCTGAGGGCTTGGTAAATGAAAAACTGTTTTTT. This sequence encodes CASSPEGLVNEKLFF.

The CDR3 sequence: CASRQTGVGGYTF. As DNA, the CDR3 is TGTGCCAGCAGGCAGACAGGGGTTGGAGGCTACACCTTC. The chain employs TRBV6-5 and TRBJ1-2, with TRBD1 identical over 8 bases. CDR1 and CDR2 from the germline V gene are MNHEY and SVGAGI. The CDR3 has 13 residues. The junction had 8 bases not matched to a gene; V was cut back by 6 bases and J by 8 bases.

This chain links TRBV4-1 with TRBJ1-2, with 7 nucleotides matching TRBD1. In germline, CDR1 is MGHRA, CDR2 YSYEKL. CDR3 length: 16 amino acids. V lost 3 bases, J lost 1 base, and 8 bases stayed unmatched. In DNA, the CDR3 is TGCGCCAGCAGCCAGCGGGGACAGCCTTTTAACTATGGCTACACCTTC. Protein sequence: CASSQRGQPFNYGYTF.

The chain links TRBV5-1 to TRBJ2-7; D ambiguous. Germline lookup yields CDR1 SGHRS and CDR2 YFSETQ. The CDR3 covers 11 residues. Deletions cut 4 bases from V and 4 bases from J, with 6 bases between. This CDR3 reads CASSPGYEQYF. CDR3 sequence (DNA): TGCGCCAGCAGCCCCGGTTACGAGCAGTACTTC.

This clone occurred a few times. The chain uses TRBV7-2 and TRBJ1-5, with TRBD1 as a possible D gene (6 bases). Looked up from germline, CDR1 is SGHTA and CDR2 is FQGNSA. This CDR3 has 15 amino acids. Trimming left V 1 base short and J 7 bases short, with 14 bases between. The CDR3 loop is CASSLGSQGAQPQHF. CDR3 bases: TGTGCCAGCAGCTTAGGGTCACAGGGAGCCCAGCCCCAGCATTTT.

The genes are TRBV6-5 and TRBJ1-1, with TRBD1 identical over 7 bases. This CDR3 has 14 amino acids. Trimming took 5 bases from V and 4 from J; bases not matched to a gene: 7. Per the germline V gene, CDR1 is MNHEY and CDR2 is SVGAGI. The DNA for the CDR3 is TGTGCCAGCAGTCGACAGGGAGGTACCACTGAAGCTTTCTTT. Amino acids: CASSRQGGTTEAFF.

A remark on this clone: The same CDR3 is also encoded by other DNA sequences in this sample. This sequence joins TRBV5-1 and TRBJ2-3; possibly TRBD1 for D (5 bases). The length of the CDR3 is 11 residues. Germline CDR1 SGHRS, CDR2 YFSETQ. V lost 5 bases, J lost 7 bases, and 8 bases lay in between. In nucleotides, the CDR3 is TGCGCCAGCAGTAGGGGAAATACGCAGTATTTT. This encodes CASSRGNTQYF.

The rearrangement links TRBV5-1 to TRBJ2-3; 8 nucleotides match TRBD1. Germline CDR1 is SGHRS and CDR2 is YFSETQ. V shed 2 bases and J 3 bases; nucleotides not matched to a gene: 8. The CDR3 totals 16 residues. CDR3 amino acids: CASSFVTGGRTDTQYF. CDR3 in DNA: TGCGCCAGCAGCTTCGTCACAGGGGGAAGGACAGATACGCAGTATTTT.

This chain links TRBV5-4 with TRBJ1-4, with TRBD1 matching over 7 bases. Unmatched junction bases numbered 7, after V lost 4 bases and J lost 7 bases. The CDR3 is 14 residues long. In germline, CDR1 is SGHNT, CDR2 YYREEE (reference sequence). DNA of the CDR3: TGTGCCAGCAGCCCTCAGACAGGGAGTGAAAAACTGTTTTTT. This translates into CASSPQTGSEKLFF.

This clone has a single count. One end of the junction varies from germline; a read error may be responsible. The chain recombines TRBV4-3 with TRBJ1-1, with D perhaps TRBD1 (6 bases). Per germline, CDR1 LGHNA and CDR2 YSLEER. This CDR3 is built from 16 residues. CDR3: CASSQDPGHPNAEAFF. The CDR3 DNA is TGCGCCAGCAGCCAAGACCCGGGACACCCGAACGCTGAAGCTTTCTTT.

The chain couples TRBV6-5 to TRBJ1-2; D gene uncertain. Trimming removed 0 bases at V and 5 bases at J, with 10 bases between. Per germline, CDR1 MNHEY and CDR2 SVGAGI. The CDR3 is 14 residues long. The CDR3 bases are TGTGCCAGCAGTTACTCGAGAACCCGATATGGCTACACCTTC. Translating gives CASSYSRTRYGYTF.

The chain is built from TRBV4-1 and TRBJ1-5, with D unresolved. This CDR3 contains 14 residues. Trimming took 0 bases from V and 7 from J, leaving 10 bases between them. In germline, CDR1 is MGHRA, CDR2 YSYEKL. CDR3 sequence: CASSQDPLLQPQHF. CDR3 nucleotide sequence: TGCGCCAGCAGCCAAGATCCCCTCCTCCAGCCCCAGCATTTT.